These T cell receptor beta chains were read from a single sample in a study of identical twins. TCRdb reprocessed the 5' RACE reads via MiXCR and lists one record per CDR3 protein. This sample yields approximately 210,000 distinct CDR3 sequences, of which approximately 9% are seen a single time; 5.1% belongs to the top ten. The sample consisted of memory (CD45RO+) T cells sorted from blood. These receptors originate from a woman under 30 in good health. Both conserved end residues are part of each CDR3. The D gene is left open where the match is weak. Expanded clones get a size class; other rows say once, few or many, or leave the size out.

TRBJ2-1	TRBV6-5	-	-	CASSYGGLGNEQFF	TGTGCCAGCAGTTATGGGGGATTGGGTAATGAGCAGTTCTTC
TRBJ2-3	TRBV6-2/TRBV6-3	TRBD2	few	CASISGRATTDTQYF	TGTGCCAGCATTAGCGGGAGGGCGACCACAGATACGCAGTATTTT
TRBJ2-2	TRBV5-5	-	few	CASSSWSGPHGELFF	TGTGCCAGCAGCTCTTGGTCAGGCCCCCACGGGGAGCTGTTTTTT
TRBJ2-4	TRBV6-2/TRBV6-3	-	-	CASSTRAHIQYF	TGTGCCAGCAGTACTCGGGCCCACATTCAGTACTTC
TRBJ2-4	TRBV6-2/TRBV6-3	TRBD1	-	CASSYGEGQGAIGNIQYF	TGTGCCAGCAGTTACGGGGAAGGACAGGGGGCTATCGGAAACATTCAGTACTTC
TRBJ2-7	TRBV20-1	TRBD2	medium-sized	CSAAYSGGPGEQYF	TGCAGTGCTGCCTATAGCGGGGGACCGGGGGAGCAGTACTTC
TRBJ1-1	TRBV27	TRBD1	many	CASSPGQGYTEAFF	TGTGCCAGCAGTCCCGGACAGGGGTACACTGAAGCTTTCTTT
TRBJ2-5	TRBV20-1	-	-	CSASRTKQETQYF	TGCAGTGCTAGCCGGACAAAACAAGAGACCCAGTACTTC
TRBJ1-1	TRBV9	-	few	CASSVQSGDTEAFF	TGTGCCAGCAGCGTACAAAGTGGGGACACTGAAGCTTTCTTT
TRBJ2-3	TRBV7-6	-	few	CASRLTGGRRDTQYF	TGTGCCAGCAGGTTGACCGGCGGGCGCCGAGATACGCAGTATTTT
TRBJ1-5	TRBV2	-	-	CASGQGGQPQHF	TGTGCCAGCGGGCAGGGTGGACAGCCCCAGCATTTT
TRBJ1-6	TRBV7-9	TRBD1	many	CASSAQGGNNSPLHF	TGTGCCAGCAGCGCGCAGGGGGGGAACAATTCACCCCTCCACTTT
TRBJ1-2	TRBV3-1	-	-	CASSPSDRPGGYTF	TGTGCCAGCAGCCCATCCGACAGGCCGGGCGGCTACACCTTC
TRBJ1-3	TRBV4-3	-	many	CASSQADLTRSSGNTIYF	TGCGCCAGCAGCCAAGCTGATTTAACAAGGAGCTCTGGAAACACCATATATTTT
TRBJ2-5	TRBV12-3/TRBV12-4	-	many	CASSLLQGETQYF	TGTGCCAGCAGTTTACTACAAGGGGAGACCCAGTACTTC
TRBJ2-5	TRBV5-1	TRBD2	few	CASSPRTSGGSKETQYF	TGCGCCAGCAGCCCAAGGACTAGCGGGGGGTCCAAAGAGACCCAGTACTTC
TRBJ1-4	TRBV6-1	TRBD1	-	CASRTGGSEKLFF	TGTGCCAGCCGGACAGGGGGCAGTGAAAAACTGTTTTTT
TRBJ2-7	TRBV18	TRBD1	few	CASSPATGRDVKQYF	TGTGCCAGCTCACCAGCGACAGGGAGAGATGTTAAGCAGTACTTC
TRBJ2-3	TRBV9	-	few	CASTRSGDTQYF	TGTGCCAGCACTCGTTCGGGAGATACGCAGTATTTT
TRBJ2-3	TRBV11-3	-	few	CASSLDPSTPTQYF	TGTGCCAGCAGCTTAGATCCGAGTACCCCTACGCAGTATTTT
TRBJ2-2	TRBV5-1	-	many	CASSLQVNTGELFF	TGCGCCAGCAGCTTACAGGTCAACACCGGGGAGCTGTTTTTT
TRBJ1-1	TRBV4-1	TRBD1	-	CASSQAVQGSRRGAEAFF	TGCGCCAGCAGCCAAGCTGTACAGGGGTCGCGGCGTGGGGCTGAAGCTTTCTTT
TRBJ1-1	TRBV29-1	-	many	CSVVSGNTEAFF	TGCAGCGTTGTGAGCGGGAACACTGAAGCTTTCTTT
TRBJ2-2	TRBV6-1	TRBD2	many	CASRAPGTSGGASGELFF	TGTGCCAGCAGGGCCCCCGGGACTAGCGGGGGGGCCAGCGGGGAGCTGTTTTTT
TRBJ2-5	TRBV7-8	TRBD1	few	CASSPSPGQGAVTQYF	TGTGCCAGCAGCCCCAGTCCGGGACAGGGGGCGGTGACCCAGTACTTC
TRBJ1-1	TRBV30	-	-	CAWRGHLNTEAFF	TGTGCCTGGAGGGGACACTTGAACACTGAAGCTTTCTTT
TRBJ2-1	TRBV7-3	TRBD2	-	CASSSTSGGRGEQFF	TGTGCCAGCAGCTCTACTAGCGGGGGTAGGGGTGAGCAGTTCTTC
TRBJ2-3	TRBV12-3/TRBV12-4	-	many	CASSLRVGGITDTQYF	TGTGCCAGCAGTTTGAGGGTTGGCGGGATCACAGATACGCAGTATTTT
TRBJ2-3	TRBV9	TRBD1	few	CASSVGQSSTDTQYF	TGTGCCAGCAGCGTGGGACAGTCCTCCACAGATACGCAGTATTTT
TRBJ1-1	TRBV20-1	-	-	CSARETDIEAFF	TGCAGTGCTAGAGAAACAGATATTGAAGCTTTCTTT
TRBJ2-5	TRBV7-2	-	many	CASSKETQYF	TGTGCCAGCAGTAAAGAGACCCAGTACTTC
TRBJ1-4	TRBV20-1	-	few	CSASTSETGDEKLFF	TGCAGTGCTAGTACCTCGGAGACAGGCGACGAAAAACTGTTTTTT
TRBJ2-1	TRBV3-1	-	-	CASSQEQGGDYNEQFF	TGTGCCAGCAGCCAAGAACAGGGGGGGGACTACAATGAGCAGTTCTTC
TRBJ2-3	TRBV12-3/TRBV12-4	TRBD2	many	CASSLEASGADTQYF	TGTGCCAGCAGTTTAGAGGCTAGCGGGGCAGATACGCAGTATTTT
TRBJ2-6	TRBV2	TRBD2	-	CASSEGRAGANVLTF	TGTGCCAGCAGTGAGGGGAGGGCTGGGGCCAACGTCCTGACTTTC
TRBJ2-1	TRBV4-1	-	few	CASSHFGGAPSYNEQFF	TGCGCCAGCAGCCATTTCGGGGGCGCCCCCTCCTACAATGAGCAGTTCTTC
TRBJ2-7	TRBV2	-	few	CASSTTYEQYF	TGTGCCAGCAGTACCACCTACGAGCAGTACTTC
TRBJ2-7	TRBV7-9	-	-	CASSLGLVGEQVYEQYF	TGTGCCAGCAGCTTAGGATTAGTAGGGGAGCAGGTCTACGAGCAGTACTTC
TRBJ1-2	TRBV29-1	TRBD1	few	CSVGQGHNYGYTF	TGCAGCGTTGGACAGGGCCATAACTATGGCTACACCTTC